The 21 T cell receptor beta chains below come from one sample, sequenced in a study of blood T cells in healthy people across ages. The second PCR ran roughly 6 to 11 cycles with a sample-barcoded 5' primer and J-beta primers. TCRdb re-analysed the 5' RACE reads in MiXCR, keeping a single row per CDR3 protein. The data show roughly 800,000 distinct CDR3 sequences, 40% to 65% seen once. The sequenced material came from blood. Receptors originate from an elderly man in good health.

This clonotype was detected only a few times. V is TRBV6-5 and J is TRBJ2-3; 9 bases match TRBD2. V shed 0 bases, J shed 2 bases, and the junction held 6 bases outside the gene matches. Germline V gene data show CDR1 as MNHEY and CDR2 as SVGAGI. This CDR3 has 17 amino acids. CDR3 sequence reads: CASSYSGGRATTDTQYF. The CDR3 DNA sequence: TGTGCCAGCAGTTACTCGGGCGGGAGGGCTACCACAGATACGCAGTATTTT.

The sample holds a few counts of this clonotype. The gene calls are TRBV7-8 and TRBJ2-1, with D unresolved. The CDR3 loop spans 15 amino acids. Germline V lookup: CDR1 SGHVS, CDR2 FQNEAQ. V lost 3 bases to trimming and J lost 5 bases, with 14 bases between them. The CDR3 DNA sequence: TGTGCCAGCAGCTTCCGCAGCCGCCAGAACAATGAGCAGTTCTTC. Protein product: CASSFRSRQNNEQFF. Drawing the rest from reference TRBV7-8 and TRBJ2-1, the complete variable domain is GAGVSQSPRYKVAKRGQDVALRCDPISGHVSLFWYQQALGQGPEFLTYFQNEAQLDKSGLPSDRFFAERPEGSVSTLKIQRTQQEDSAVYLCASSFRSRQNNEQFFGPGTRLTVL.

This sequence joins TRBV19 and TRBJ1-2; the match to TRBD1 covers 9 bases. This CDR3 is 15 amino acids long. The V segment lost 11 bases and the J segment 6 bases; nucleotides outside the gene matches: 16. The germline V gene has CDR1 LNHDA and CDR2 SQIVND (reference sequence). Here the CDR3 reads CAVGIAGTGRNGYTF. The CDR3 DNA follows: TGTGCCGTGGGGATCGCCGGGACAGGGCGTAATGGCTACACCTTC.

V usage is TRBV15 and J usage is TRBJ2-7; no firm D call. V gave up 0 bases and J gave up 3 bases, with 12 bases separating them. The CDR3 sequence is 15 residues long. CDR1 LNHNV and CDR2 YYDKDF come from the germline V gene (reference sequence). For the CDR3, the DNA is TGTGCCACCAGCAGAGATCTTGGCTCGCTCTACGAGCAGTACTTC. Its translation: CATSRDLGSLYEQYF. Filled out from reference TRBV15 and TRBJ2-7, the complete variable domain reads DAMVIQNPRYQVTQFGKPVTLSCSQTLNHNVMYWYQQKSSQAPKLLFHYYDKDFNNEADTPDNFQSRRPNTSFCFLDIRSPGLGDTAMYLCATSRDLGSLYEQYFGPGTRLTVT.

The table lists this clonotype with a few counts. V is TRBV7-2 and J is TRBJ1-5, with D maybe TRBD1 (5 bases). V shed 5 bases and J shed 2 bases, with 16 bases lying between them. The CDR3 length is 16 residues. Germline CDR1 reads SGHTA; CDR2 reads FQGNSA. The CDR3 spells CASSQMGRGGNQPQHF. The DNA of the CDR3 is TGTGCCAGCAGCCAAATGGGCCGGGGGGGCAATCAGCCCCAGCATTTT.

The chain is built from TRBV21-1 and TRBJ2-7; the table gives TRBD2 as D, unverified against the DNA. TRBV21-1 constitutes a pseudogene. This CDR3 region has 13 residues. The CDR3 sequence is CASDGRAAYEQYF. CDR3 DNA sequence: TGTGCCTCCGACGGGAGGGCGGCCTACGAGCAGTACTTC.

V gene TRBV7-2 combines with J gene TRBJ2-7, with 7 positions matching TRBD2. CDR3 length: 15 amino acids. The germline V gene has CDR1 SGHTA and CDR2 FQGNSA. Germline trimming cut 5 bases from V and 1 base from J; bases unmatched to any gene: 8. The CDR3 here is CASSRGLAASYEQYF. In DNA form, the CDR3 reads TGTGCCAGCAGCCGCGGGCTAGCGGCGTCCTACGAGCAGTACTTC.

This clonotype was observed a handful of times. This chain connects TRBV20-1 to TRBJ2-5; 9 positions match TRBD2. CDR3 size: 17 residues. Trimming cost V 0 bases and J 11 bases; bases outside gene matches: 19. Germline V gene lookup returns CDR1 DFQATT and CDR2 SNEGSKA (reference sequence). CDR3 sequence reads: CSARDQGGRALIGEQYF. In DNA, the CDR3 is TGCAGTGCTAGAGATCAGGGCGGGAGGGCATTAATCGGGGAGCAGTACTTC.

This clonotype was observed a handful of times. CDR3: CATSRAGSSYEQYF. The CDR3 DNA is TGTGCCACCAGCAGAGCAGGTAGCTCCTACGAGCAGTACTTC. The chain links TRBV15 to TRBJ2-7; D unclear. Per germline, CDR1 LNHNV and CDR2 YYDKDF (reference sequence). The CDR3 has 14 amino acids. Trimming removed 1 base from V and 0 bases from J, with 7 bases in between.

The V gene is TRBV5-1, the J gene TRBJ2-2, with D perhaps given as TRBD1 or TRBD2 (6 bases each). V was trimmed by 3 bases and J by 0 bases, leaving 12 bases between them. Germline loops: CDR1 SGHRS, CDR2 YFSETQ. There are 16 residues in the CDR3. The chain's CDR3 is CASSWGAQSNTGELFF. In DNA form, the CDR3 reads TGCGCCAGCAGCTGGGGGGCACAGTCGAACACCGGGGAGCTGTTTTTT.

CDR3 amino acids: CSALRGARNIQYF. The CDR3 nucleotides are TGCAGCGCCCTTAGGGGGGCGAGAAACATTCAGTACTTC. The chain recombines TRBV29-1 with TRBJ2-4, with D perhaps given as TRBD1 or TRBD2 (6 bases each). This CDR3 region has 13 residues. V was pared by 7 bases and J by 6 bases, with 16 bases between. Germline assignment: CDR1 SQVTM and CDR2 ANQGSEA.

In this sample, this clonotype turned up a few times. V gene TRBV29-1 combines with J gene TRBJ2-5; D is unresolved. The CDR3 loop spans 15 amino acids. Per the germline V gene, CDR1 is SQVTM and CDR2 is ANQGSEA. The ends were cut back, 1 base at V and 1 base at J, with 13 bases in the middle. CDR3 DNA sequence: TGCAGCGTTGAAGCGCCGAATAGGGTCCAAGAGACCCAGTACTTC. Translating gives CSVEAPNRVQETQYF.

The chain is built from TRBV29-1 and TRBJ2-1, with 9 bases matching TRBD2. The J call may be in error: the DNA end matches TRBJ2-7 better. There are 13 residues in the CDR3. Germline V gene lookup returns CDR1 SQVTM and CDR2 ANQGSEA. The CDR3 nucleotides read TGCAGCGTTGAGGCGGGAGGGAGGGATGAGCAGTACTTC. Protein sequence: CSVEAGGRDEQYF.

The genes are TRBV28 and TRBJ1-5; 7 nucleotides match TRBD1. The length of the CDR3 is 15 residues. V gave up 1 base and J gave up 5 bases; unmatched junction bases: 5. In germline, CDR1 is MDHEN, CDR2 SYDVKM. The CDR3, as DNA: TGTGCCAGCAGTTTATCCAGGGGGGCCTATCAGCCCCAGCATTTT. Translation gives CASSLSRGAYQPQHF.

The V call is TRBV3-1, the J call TRBJ1-1, with D perhaps matching TRBD1 (5 bases). Germline assignment: CDR1 LGHDT and CDR2 YNNKEL (reference sequence). The CDR3 extends over 14 amino acids. The germline V and J ends were trimmed by 3 bases and 6 bases, with 14 bases remaining between them. The CDR3 here is CASSHRGRAPEAFF. DNA for the CDR3: TGTGCCAGCAGCCACCGGGGCAGGGCCCCTGAAGCTTTCTTT.

The chain recombines TRBV10-3 with TRBJ2-1; 9 bases are a match to TRBD2. CDR3 length equals 16 residues. Germline CDR1 ENHRY, CDR2 SYGVKD. V was pared by 0 bases and J by 9 bases, with 9 bases of the junction left unmatched. DNA of the CDR3: TGTGCCATCAGTGAGTCGGGGAGCGGGAGGAGAGGTGAGCAGTTCTTC. Encoded protein: CAISESGSGRRGEQFF.

The chain has TRBV24-1 and TRBJ2-1; 8 nucleotides align to TRBD2. This CDR3 has 15 residues. Germline loops: CDR1 KGHDR, CDR2 SFDVKD. Germline trimming cut 3 bases from V and 2 bases from J; bases unmatched to any gene: 2. Here the CDR3 DNA reads TGTGCCACCAGTGATCCAGCGGGGGCCTACAATGAGCAGTTCTTC. Protein: CATSDPAGAYNEQFF.

The sample holds a few counts of this clonotype. The V call is TRBV7-2, the J call TRBJ2-7, with no clear D. The closer fit of TRBJ2-5 to the DNA end suggests the J call may be wrong. The CDR3 consists of 15 residues. Germline CDR1 is SGHTA and CDR2 is FQGNSA. CDR3 in amino acids: CASSLGWTLGETQYF. CDR3 coding DNA: TGTGCCAGCAGCTTAGGCTGGACGTTGGGAGAGACCCAGTACTTC.

The chain joins TRBV24-1 to TRBJ2-3; unclear D gene. Germline lookup yields CDR1 KGHDR and CDR2 SFDVKD. The CDR3 contains 13 residues. V dropped 4 bases and J dropped 7 bases, with 11 bases sitting between them. The CDR3 sequence is CATSDRPPHTQYF. DNA for the CDR3: TGTGCCACCAGTGACCGACCACCGCATACGCAGTATTTT.

This sequence joins TRBV3-1 and TRBJ1-1; D is unresolved. Germline CDR1 and CDR2: LGHDT and YNNKEL (reference sequence). The length of the CDR3 is 14 residues. The V end was cut by 7 bases, the J end by 4 bases, with 16 bases between. The DNA for the CDR3 is TGTGCCAGCACCCCGACTCCGGGGAGCACTGAAGCTTTCTTT. This codes for CASTPTPGSTEAFF.

The gene calls are TRBV28 and TRBJ2-7; a possible D gene is TRBD2 (5 bases). The V gene lost 7 bases and the J gene lost 0 bases, with 13 bases spanning the gap. This CDR3 comprises 14 residues. CDR1 and CDR2 (germline): MDHEN, SYDVKM. The CDR3 sequence is CASKFGLNSYEQYF. The CDR3 DNA sequence: TGTGCCAGCAAATTCGGACTGAACTCCTACGAGCAGTACTTC.